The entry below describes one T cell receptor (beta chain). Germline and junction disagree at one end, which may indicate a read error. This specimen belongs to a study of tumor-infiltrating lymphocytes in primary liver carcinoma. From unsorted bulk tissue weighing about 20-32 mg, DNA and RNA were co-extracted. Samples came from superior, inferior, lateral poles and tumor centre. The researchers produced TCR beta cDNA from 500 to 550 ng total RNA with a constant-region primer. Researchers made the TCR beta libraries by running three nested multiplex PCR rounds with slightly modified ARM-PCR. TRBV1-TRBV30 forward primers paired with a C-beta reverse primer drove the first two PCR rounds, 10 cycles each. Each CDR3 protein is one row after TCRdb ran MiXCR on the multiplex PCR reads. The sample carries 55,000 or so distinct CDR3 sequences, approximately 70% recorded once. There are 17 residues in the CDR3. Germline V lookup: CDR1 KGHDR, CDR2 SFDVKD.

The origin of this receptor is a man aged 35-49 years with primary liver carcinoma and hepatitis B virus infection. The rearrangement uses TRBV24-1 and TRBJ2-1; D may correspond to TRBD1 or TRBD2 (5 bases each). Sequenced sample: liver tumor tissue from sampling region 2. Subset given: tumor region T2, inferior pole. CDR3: CAISDLEGATGISEQFF. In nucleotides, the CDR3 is TGTGCCATCAGTGATTTAGAAGGGGCTACCGGGATAAGTGAGCAGTTCTTC.